Given below is one TCR beta chain in context. Its target is unknown. The sort gate was single viable CD3+CD4+CD8-CD45RO+ cells for memory CD4+ T cells. Serostatus was set by detecting CMV pp150, pp28, p38, p52 IgG. Positive selection with CD4 microbeads enriched total CD4+ T cells. Assay used: immunoSEQ multiplex PCR; TCRdb lists only in-frame clones, some missing. The sample lists 52,000 or so clones; approximately 80% were seen once. The data belong to a study of memory CD4+ T cells and cytomegalovirus serostatus. Whole-study results and caveats: Each of around 69 CMV-associated TCRbeta sequences occurred in one to five individuals.

The V end lost 0 bases, the J end lost 1 base, and 15 bases lay between the germline ends. There are 17 residues in the CDR3. Germline V CDR1 and CDR2: ENHRY, SYGVKD. V and J are TRBV10-3 and TRBJ1-1, with D tentatively TRBD1 (5 bases). The clonotype was recovered from an adult in good health and CMV-seronegative. The source material was memory CD4+ T cells from blood. The CDR3 bases are TGTGCCATCAGTGAGTCTTTTACAGGACGGAAGAACACTGAAGCTTTCTTT. Its translation: CAISESFTGRKNTEAFF.